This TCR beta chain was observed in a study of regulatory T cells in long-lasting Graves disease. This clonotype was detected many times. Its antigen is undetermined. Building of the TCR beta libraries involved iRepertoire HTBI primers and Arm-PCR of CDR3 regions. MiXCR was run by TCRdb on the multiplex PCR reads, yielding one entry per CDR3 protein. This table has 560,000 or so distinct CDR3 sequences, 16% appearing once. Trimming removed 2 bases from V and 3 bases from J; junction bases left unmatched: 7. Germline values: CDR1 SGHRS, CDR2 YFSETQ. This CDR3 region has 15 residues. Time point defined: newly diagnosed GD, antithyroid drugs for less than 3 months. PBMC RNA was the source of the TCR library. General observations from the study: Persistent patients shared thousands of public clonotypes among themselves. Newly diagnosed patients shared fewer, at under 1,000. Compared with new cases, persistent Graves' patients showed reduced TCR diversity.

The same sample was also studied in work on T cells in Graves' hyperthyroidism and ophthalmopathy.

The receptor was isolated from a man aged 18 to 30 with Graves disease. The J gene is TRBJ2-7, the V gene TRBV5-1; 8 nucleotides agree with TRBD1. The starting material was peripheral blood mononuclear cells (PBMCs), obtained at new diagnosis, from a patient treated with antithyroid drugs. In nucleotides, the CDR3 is TGCGCCAGCAGCTTAGACGGACAGGGCTTCTACGAGCAGTACTTC. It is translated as CASSLDGQGFYEQYF. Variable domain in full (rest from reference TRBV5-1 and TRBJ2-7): KAGVTQTPRYLIKTRGQQVTLSCSPISGHRSVSWYQQTPGQGLQFLFEYFSETQRNKGNFPGRFSGRQFSNSRSEMNVSTLELGDSALYLCASSLDGQGFYEQYFGPGTRLTVT.